This TCR beta chain was identified during a study of blood T cell repertoires in COVID-19. Study details: COVID-19 samples, acute and convalescent, were from the United States, Italy and Spain. Sources were T cells, B-cell-depleted T cells, or PBMCs; the material itself was cDNA or gDNA.

This clone was observed a single time. This CDR3 has 13 residues. V lost 4 bases and J lost 1, with 4 bases in between. CDR1 is SGHTA and CDR2 is FQGTGA in the germline V gene. Original processing notes: How many nucleated cells were present was estimated from reference gene primer amplification. Here immunoSEQ multiplex PCR was the method, and the copy in TCRdb shows in-frame clones only, minus some. The V and J calls and the clone size are those of that table, but D and trimming were determined from the DNA. This table holds approximately 300,000 clones, 70% to 90% found once. Material: peripheral blood. The chain has TRBV7-3 and TRBJ2-2; D uncertain. This receptor was taken from a man younger than 30 who had recovered from COVID-19. The CDR3 nucleotides are TGTGCCAGCAGCTCCAGGAACACCGGGGAGCTGTTTTTT. Protein sequence: CASSSRNTGELFF.